This TCR beta chain was recorded in a study of T cell repertoires in cytomegalovirus infection. Study-wide results and caveats: HLA-C-restricted TCR beta clonotypes specific for CMV led the ex vivo response.

This clonotype has ten or more counts. Its antigen remains unknown. Germline V lookup: CDR1 ENHRY, CDR2 SYGVKD. The germline V and J ends were trimmed by 2 bases and 7 bases, with 11 bases remaining between them. The CDR3 contains 13 residues. TCRdb called the reads again in MiXCR, with one record for every CDR3 protein. The top ten hold around 8.7% of the sample, which has about 260,000 distinct CDR3 sequences, approximately 13% seen once. This TCR was sampled from a human donor in good health (CMV status not recorded). Some clones in this sample may be carry-over from other donors' samples. The sequenced sample was PBMCs. This rearrangement joins TRBV10-3 to TRBJ1-2, with D possibly being TRBD1 (5 bases). The CDR3 protein is CAISEGREVGYTF. The CDR3 nucleotides read TGTGCCATCAGTGAGGGCAGGGAGGTTGGCTACACCTTC.